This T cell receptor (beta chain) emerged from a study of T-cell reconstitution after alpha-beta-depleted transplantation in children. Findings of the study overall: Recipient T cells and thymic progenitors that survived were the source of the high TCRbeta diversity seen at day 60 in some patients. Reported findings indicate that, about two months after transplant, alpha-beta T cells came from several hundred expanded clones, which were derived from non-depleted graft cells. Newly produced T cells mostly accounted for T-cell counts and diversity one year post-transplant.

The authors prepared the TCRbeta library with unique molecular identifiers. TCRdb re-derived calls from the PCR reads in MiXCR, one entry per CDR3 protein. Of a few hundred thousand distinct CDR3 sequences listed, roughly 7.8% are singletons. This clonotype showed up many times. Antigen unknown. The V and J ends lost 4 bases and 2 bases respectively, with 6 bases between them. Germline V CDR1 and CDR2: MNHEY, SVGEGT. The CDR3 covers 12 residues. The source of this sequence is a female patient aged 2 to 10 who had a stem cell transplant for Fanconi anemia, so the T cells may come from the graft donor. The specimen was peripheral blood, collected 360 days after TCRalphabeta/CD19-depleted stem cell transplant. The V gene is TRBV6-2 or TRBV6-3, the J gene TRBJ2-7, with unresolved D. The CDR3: CASSSVTYEQYF. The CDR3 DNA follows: TGTGCCAGCAGTTCAGTGACCTACGAGCAGTACTTC.